The present T cell receptor beta chain was sequenced within a study of blood T cell repertoires in COVID-19. This clone has more than one count but fewer than ten. CDR1 and CDR2 from the germline V gene are SGHVS and FQNEAQ. CDR3 length: 12 amino acids. Trimming pared 5 bases from V and 0 bases from J, leaving 5 bases between. Authors' processing steps: Amplification from reference gene primers served as the basis for estimated nucleated cell counts. Clones were sequenced by immunoSEQ multiplex PCR, and TCRdb holds only the in-frame ones, with some missing. V, J and clone size are those of that table, while D and trimming were read from the DNA. The sample holds under 250,000 clones, around 82% seen once. Participants, about 18 to 90 years old, spanned around 26 US areas.

The receptor's source is a woman aged 40 to 49 who had been exposed to COVID-19. The J gene is TRBJ2-7, the V gene TRBV7-8; D gene uncertain. Sequences were obtained from PBMCs or T cells enriched from blood (not recorded which). The CDR3 here is CASSPSSYEQYF. The CDR3 DNA follows: TGTGCCAGCAGCCCGAGCTCCTACGAGCAGTACTTC.